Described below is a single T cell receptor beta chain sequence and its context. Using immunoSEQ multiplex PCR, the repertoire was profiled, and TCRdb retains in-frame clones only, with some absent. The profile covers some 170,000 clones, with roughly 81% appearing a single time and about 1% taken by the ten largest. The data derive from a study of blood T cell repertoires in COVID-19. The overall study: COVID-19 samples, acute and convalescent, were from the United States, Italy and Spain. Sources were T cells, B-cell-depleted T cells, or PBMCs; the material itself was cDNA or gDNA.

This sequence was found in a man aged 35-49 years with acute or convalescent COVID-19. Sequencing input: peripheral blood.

This CDR3 is CASSAQGPTEAFF. The CDR3 region has the DNA TGCGCCAGCAGTGCACAGGGACCCACTGAAGCTTTCTTT. The V call is TRBV5-1, the J call TRBJ1-1; weak D call: TRBD1 (6 bases). The V gene's germline CDR1 is SGHRS and CDR2 YFSETQ. CDR3 length equals 13 residues. Trimming took off 5 bases at V and 4 bases at J, with 12 bases between the two ends.